The text below deals with one TCR beta chain. Its target is unknown. The sample comes from a study of shared clonotypes between healthy human individuals. The overall study: Used for every donor were three CD4 naive, three CD4 memory, two CD8 naive and one CD8 memory plate.

The method was immunoSEQ multiplex PCR; TCRdb's version includes in-frame clones alone and lacks a portion of them. The sample has about 1,500,000 clones; more than 95% are singletons. Study observations and caveats: Researchers sampled blood only, noting tissue repertoires likely differ. Around 5% of naive CD4 clonotypes were common to several donors. Relative to clonotypes present in all four donors, those not shared had lower generation probabilities.

V shed 3 bases and J shed 5 bases, with 14 bases lying between them. The CDR3 spans 14 residues. Germline V CDR1 and CDR2: KGHSH, LQKENI. Sequencing was performed on naive CD4+ T cells sorted from blood. Subset: CD45RA+ positively selected. The clonotype was recovered from a man aged 30-40 years in good health. The chain links TRBV18 to TRBJ2-7; tentatively, D is TRBD2 (5 bases). Here the CDR3 reads CASSPGASYHEQYF. The CDR3 nucleotides are TGTGCCAGCTCACCGGGTGCTAGCTACCACGAGCAGTACTTC. The complete variable domain, with remaining parts taken from reference TRBV18 and TRBJ2-7, reads NAGVMQNPRHLVRRRGQEARLRCSPMKGHSHVYWYRQLPEEGLKFMVYLQKENIIDESGMPKERFSAEFPKEGPSILRIQQVVRGDSAAYFCASSPGASYHEQYFGPGTRLTVT.